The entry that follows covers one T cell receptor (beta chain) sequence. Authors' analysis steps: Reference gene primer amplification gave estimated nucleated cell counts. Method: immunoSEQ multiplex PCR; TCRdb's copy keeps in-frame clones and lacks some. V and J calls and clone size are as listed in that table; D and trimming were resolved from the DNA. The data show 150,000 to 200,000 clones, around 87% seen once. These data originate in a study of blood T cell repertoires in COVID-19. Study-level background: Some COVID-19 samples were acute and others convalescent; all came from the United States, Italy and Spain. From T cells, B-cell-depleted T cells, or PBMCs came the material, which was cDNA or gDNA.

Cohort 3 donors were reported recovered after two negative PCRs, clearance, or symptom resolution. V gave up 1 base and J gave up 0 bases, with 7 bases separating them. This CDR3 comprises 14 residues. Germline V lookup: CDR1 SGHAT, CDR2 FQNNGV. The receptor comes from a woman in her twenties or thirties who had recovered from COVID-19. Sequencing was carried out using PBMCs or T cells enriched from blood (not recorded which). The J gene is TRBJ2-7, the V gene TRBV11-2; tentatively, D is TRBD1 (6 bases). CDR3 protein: CASSLVQGSYEQYF. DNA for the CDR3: TGTGCCAGCAGCTTAGTACAGGGCTCCTACGAGCAGTACTTC.